This TCR beta chain was identified during a study of OX40 agonist ivuxolimab in advanced cancers. About the research overall: Cancers in dose escalation were hepatocellular, melanoma, renal cell and head and neck. Participants could have had prior anti-PD-1, anti-PD-L1 or anti-CTLA-4 therapy, and approximately 40% had some. Whole-study findings and limits: By week 6 at 0.1 to 3.0 mg/kg, blood CD4+ and CD8+ T cells had expanded clonally.

Concerning this clone: What it binds is not known.

Sequencing was performed with immunoSEQ multiplex PCR; in TCRdb, only in-frame clones are kept and a portion is missing. The table has under 70,000 clones, over 75% seen once; the top ten hold roughly 10%. There are 15 residues in the CDR3. The ends were cut back, 0 bases at V and 5 bases at J, with 10 bases in the middle. Germline lookup yields CDR1 MNHEY and CDR2 SVGAGI. V is TRBV6-5 and J is TRBJ1-4; D is undetermined. The sample in question was CD4+ or CD8+ T cells sorted from blood, obtained in a trial of the OX40 agonist ivuxolimab. The sequence derives from an adult with an advanced solid tumor such as melanoma, head and neck, liver or kidney cancer. The CDR3 is CASSYSSGWNEKLFF. CDR3 sequence (DNA): TGTGCCAGCAGTTACTCCTCCGGATGGAATGAAAAACTGTTTTTT.